The present T cell receptor beta chain was sequenced within a study of OX40 agonist ivuxolimab in advanced cancers. If patients had autoimmune disease history or systemic immunosuppression, they were excluded. The data were produced by immunoSEQ multiplex PCR, yet TCRdb's version contains in-frame clones alone and is incomplete. The sample lists about 77,000 clones, roughly 80% occurring once. The CDR3 runs 15 residues. V lost 3 bases, J lost 3 bases, and 8 bases stayed unmatched. From germline, CDR1 is SEHNR and CDR2 FQNEAQ (reference sequence). The sample consisted of CD4+ or CD8+ T cells sorted from blood, taken in a trial of the OX40 agonist ivuxolimab. The origin of this receptor is an adult with an advanced solid tumor such as melanoma, head and neck, liver or kidney cancer. The rearrangement uses TRBV7-9 and TRBJ2-7, with 7 bases identical to TRBD2. The chain's CDR3 is CASSFSLAVDYEQYF. The CDR3 region has the DNA TGTGCCAGCAGCTTTAGCCTAGCGGTCGACTACGAGCAGTACTTC. The variable domain in full, with the rest retrieved from reference TRBV7-9 and TRBJ2-7, is DTGVSQNPRHKITKRGQNVTFRCDPISEHNRLYWYRQTLGQGPEFLTYFQNEAQLEKSRLLSDRFSAERPKGSFSTLEIQRTEQGDSAMYLCASSFSLAVDYEQYFGPGTRLTVT.